This note documents a single T cell receptor beta chain sequence. Its specificity is not known. Between the trimmed V and J ends, which lost 6 bases and 0 bases, there was a span of 12 bases. CDR3 length: 15 residues. Germline V gene sequence: CDR1 MNHEY, CDR2 SVGAGI. Generated by immunoSEQ multiplex PCR, the TCRdb table keeps only in-frame clones and is missing some. The sample yields 300,000 to 400,000 clones, around four fifths seen once. The data stem from a study of Ad26.COV2.S vaccination and SARS-CoV-2 variants. Study findings and constraints: Greater spike-specific TCR breadth was seen in vaccine recipients than in placebo recipients. Substantial breadth was reported for post-vaccination spike-specific CD8+ and CD4+ T cells.

The treatment was: approximately 18 received Ad26.COV2.S at low or high dose, single or two shots; 5 received placebo; per-sample allocation not given. Vaccine and placebo recipients were sampled on day 63 after the first injection. Donor was an adult aged 18-55 years in Boston. The rearrangement links TRBV6-5 to TRBJ1-5; D unclear. The sequence came from a person aged 18-65 years who received the Ad26.COV2.S COVID-19 vaccine or a placebo. The sample was peripheral blood, taken in a trial of Ad26.COV2.S vaccine versus placebo. The CDR3 DNA follows: TGTGCCAGCAGATGGACGGACTATAGCAATCAGCCCCAGCATTTT. It encodes CASRWTDYSNQPQHF.